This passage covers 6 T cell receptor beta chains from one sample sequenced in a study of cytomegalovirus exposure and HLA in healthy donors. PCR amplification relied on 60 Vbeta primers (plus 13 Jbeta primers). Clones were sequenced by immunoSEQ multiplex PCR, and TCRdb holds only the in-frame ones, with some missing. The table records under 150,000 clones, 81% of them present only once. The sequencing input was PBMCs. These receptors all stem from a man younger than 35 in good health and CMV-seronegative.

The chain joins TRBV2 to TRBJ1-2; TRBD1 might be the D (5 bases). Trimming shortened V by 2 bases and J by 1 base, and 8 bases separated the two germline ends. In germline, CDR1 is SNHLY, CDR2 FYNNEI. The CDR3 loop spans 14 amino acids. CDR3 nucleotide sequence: TGTGCCAGCAGTGAACGGGGGAGTAACTATGGCTACACCTTC. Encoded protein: CASSERGSNYGYTF.

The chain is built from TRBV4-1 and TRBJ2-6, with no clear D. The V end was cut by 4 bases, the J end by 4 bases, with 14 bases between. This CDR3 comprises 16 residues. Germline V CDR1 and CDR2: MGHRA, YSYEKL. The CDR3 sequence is CASSPPPSLGANVLTF. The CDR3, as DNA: TGCGCCAGCAGCCCCCCCCCGAGTTTAGGGGCCAACGTCCTGACTTTC.

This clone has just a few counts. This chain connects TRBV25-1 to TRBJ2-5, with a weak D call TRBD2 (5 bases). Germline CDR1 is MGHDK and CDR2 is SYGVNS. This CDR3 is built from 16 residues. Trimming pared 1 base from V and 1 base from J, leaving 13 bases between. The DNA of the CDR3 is TGTGCCAGCAGTGAATTTCTAGCCAGCATCCAAGAGACCCAGTACTTC. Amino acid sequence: CASSEFLASIQETQYF.

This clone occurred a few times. CDR3 protein: CASSTGMGNYEQYF. The CDR3 DNA reads as TGTGCCAGCAGTACAGGGATGGGTAACTACGAGCAGTACTTC. The chain is built from TRBV5-6 and TRBJ2-7; possibly TRBD1 for D (6 bases). Trimming left V 5 bases short and J 3 bases short, with 15 bases between. The V gene's germline CDR1 is SGHDT and CDR2 YYEEEE. The CDR3 length is 14 residues.

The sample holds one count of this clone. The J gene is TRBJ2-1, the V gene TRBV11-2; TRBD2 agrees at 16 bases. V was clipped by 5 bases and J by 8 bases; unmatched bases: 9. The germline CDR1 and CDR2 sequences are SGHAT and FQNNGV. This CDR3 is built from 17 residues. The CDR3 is CASSRGTSGGAWDEQFF. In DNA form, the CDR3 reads TGTGCCAGCAGCCGAGGGACTAGCGGGGGGGCCTGGGATGAGCAGTTCTTC. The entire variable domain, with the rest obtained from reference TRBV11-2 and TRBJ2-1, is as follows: EAGVAQSPRYKIIEKRQSVAFWCNPISGHATLYWYQQILGQGPKLLIQFQNNGVVDDSQLPKDRFSAERLKGVDSTLKIQPAKLEDSAVYLCASSRGTSGGAWDEQFFGPGTRLTVL.

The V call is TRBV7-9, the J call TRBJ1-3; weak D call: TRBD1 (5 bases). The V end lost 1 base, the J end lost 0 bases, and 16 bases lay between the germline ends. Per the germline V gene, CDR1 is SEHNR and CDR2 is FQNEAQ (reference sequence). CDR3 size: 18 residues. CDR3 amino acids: CASSLDRLRSPSGNTIYF. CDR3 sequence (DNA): TGTGCCAGCAGCTTAGACAGGCTTAGATCCCCCTCTGGAAACACCATATATTTT. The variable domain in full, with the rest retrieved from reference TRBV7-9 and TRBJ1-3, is DTGVSQNPRHKITKRGQNVTFRCDPISEHNRLYWYRQTLGQGPEFLTYFQNEAQLEKSRLLSDRFSAERPKGSFSTLEIQRTEQGDSAMYLCASSLDRLRSPSGNTIYFGEGSWLTVV.